A single sample is the source of the 5 T cell receptor beta chains below, sequenced in a study of T-cell memory formation after mild COVID-19. TCRdb fed the 5' RACE reads into MiXCR, producing one record per CDR3 protein. The profile shows 400,000 to 500,000 distinct CDR3 sequences, 20% of them singletons. Sequencing was performed on PBMCs or a T cell subset sorted from them (not recorded which). These receptors were taken from an adult woman who had mild COVID-19 (a few samples of this study predate the infection). Cell type and time point are not known.

The J gene is TRBJ2-1, the V gene TRBV3-1; unclear D gene. The germline gives CDR1 LGHDT, CDR2 YNNKEL (reference sequence). This CDR3 is 12 amino acids long. Trimming left V 8 bases short and J 3 bases short, with 8 bases between. CDR3: CASQDDYNEQFF. The CDR3 DNA follows: TGTGCCAGCCAGGACGACTACAATGAGCAGTTCTTC.

The table lists this clonotype with a few counts. The chain has TRBV29-1 and TRBJ2-2, with 8 nucleotides matching TRBD1. Germline V gene lookup returns CDR1 SQVTM and CDR2 ANQGSEA. The CDR3 length is 14 residues. Unmatched junction bases numbered 5, after V lost 6 bases and J lost 2 bases. The CDR3 reads CSVLGQGNTGELFF. The CDR3 coding sequence is TGCAGCGTGCTAGGACAGGGAAACACCGGGGAGCTGTTTTTT.

The sample holds a few counts of this clonotype. The gene calls are TRBV6-5 and TRBJ1-2; D perhaps matches TRBD1 (5 bases). CDR1 is MNHEY and CDR2 is SVGAGI in the germline V gene. Trimming left V 6 bases short and J 7 bases short, with 18 bases between. The CDR3 runs 14 residues. The CDR3 DNA sequence: TGTGCCAGCAGCCCGGGACTCAGGATAGGTGGCTACACCTTC. This gives the protein CASSPGLRIGGYTF.

The V and J genes are TRBV6-5 and TRBJ2-7; TRBD1 is a possible D gene (6 bases). Germline CDR1 and CDR2: MNHEY and SVGAGI. The CDR3 is 14 residues long. V was pared by 4 bases and J by 1 base, with 11 bases between. CDR3 DNA sequence: TGTGCCAGCAGTTTCCAGGGACAATCCTACGAGCAGTACTTC. As protein: CASSFQGQSYEQYF.

This clonotype was detected many times. The CDR3 region is CASSSLGTSGSSYNEQFF. For the CDR3, the DNA is TGTGCCAGCAGTTCGCTCGGGACTAGCGGAAGCTCCTACAATGAGCAGTTCTTC. The V call is TRBV27, the J call TRBJ2-1; 11 nucleotides match TRBD2. Trimming cost V 4 bases and J 0 bases; bases outside gene matches: 8. This CDR3 has 18 amino acids. Germline-derived CDR1 and CDR2 are MNHEY and SMNVEV (reference sequence).